One and the same sample provided the 31 T cell receptor beta chains below, sequenced in a study of blood T cells in healthy people across ages. It was with a sample-barcoded 5' primer and a J-beta primer mix that a second PCR of about 7 to 12 cycles was run. TCRdb fed the 5' RACE reads into MiXCR, producing one record per CDR3 protein. In the table there are roughly 790,000 distinct CDR3 sequences, 40% to 45% of which are singletons. The sample was blood. The receptors derive from an older woman in good health.

The chain is built from TRBV7-2 and TRBJ1-2; tentatively, D is TRBD1 (5 bases). The CDR3 totals 14 residues. The ends were cut back, 3 bases at V and 6 bases at J, with 14 bases in the middle. Germline V lookup: CDR1 SGHTA, CDR2 FQGNSA. The CDR3 nucleotides read TGTGCCAGCAGCTTCAGGGACTTCAGGGATGGCTACACCTTC. Protein sequence: CASSFRDFRDGYTF.

In this sample, this clonotype turned up a few times. The rearrangement joins TRBV7-9 to TRBJ2-3; 9 bases are shared with TRBD1. Per the germline V gene, CDR1 is SEHNR and CDR2 is FQNEAQ (reference sequence). The ends lost 5 bases at V and 1 base at J; junction bases unmatched: 4. The CDR3 totals 15 residues. The CDR3 is CASSRRDRGTDTQYF. As DNA, the CDR3 is TGTGCCAGCAGCCGAAGGGACAGGGGCACAGATACGCAGTATTTT.

Concerning this clonotype itself: Germline is not matched at one junction end, which may reflect a read error. The V and J genes are TRBV20-1 and TRBJ1-1; D remains unclear. CDR1 and CDR2 (germline): DFQATT, SNEGSKA (reference sequence). This CDR3 is built from 12 residues. CDR3 nucleotides: TGCAGTACTAGAATCTTGGGGACTGAAGCTTTCTTT. Translation gives CSTRILGTEAFF.

This clonotype was picked up a small number of times. The genes are TRBV7-2 and TRBJ2-7; the D call may be TRBD1 or TRBD2 (5 bases each). Trimming cost V 1 base and J 3 bases, with 13 bases left between them. This CDR3 has 15 amino acids. Germline lookup yields CDR1 SGHTA and CDR2 FQGNSA. CDR3 nucleotides: TGTGCCAGCAGCTTAGACGCGACGGGGCACTACGAGCAGTACTTC. Amino acid sequence: CASSLDATGHYEQYF.

The V gene is TRBV28, the J gene TRBJ2-7; D gene ambiguous. The V and J ends lost 6 bases and 5 bases respectively, with 17 bases between them. From germline, CDR1 is MDHEN and CDR2 SYDVKM. The CDR3 runs to 14 residues. In DNA form, the CDR3 reads TGTGCCAGCAGGATATCGTCAGGAAGGGACGAGCAGTACTTC. Translated: CASRISSGRDEQYF.

This clonotype has just a few counts. J is TRBJ1-2 and V is TRBV7-3; D might be TRBD1 (6 bases). The CDR3 totals 17 residues. Germline CDR1 SGHTA, CDR2 FQGTGA. V lost 5 bases and J lost 0, with 19 bases in between. CDR3 bases: TGTGCCAGCAGCAAGTACGCCAACAGGGATTCTAACTATGGCTACACCTTC. Residues: CASSKYANRDSNYGYTF.

The rearrangement joins TRBV20-1 to TRBJ2-2; 11 bases are shared with TRBD2. Trimming cost V 6 bases and J 7 bases; bases outside gene matches: 7. The length of the CDR3 is 14 residues. The germline CDR1 and CDR2 sequences are DFQATT and SNEGSKA (reference sequence). In DNA form, the CDR3 reads TGCAGTGCGGCTAGCGGGGGGCAGGGCGGGGAGCTGTTTTTT. Translation: CSAASGGQGGELFF.

This clonotype was observed many times. The V and J genes are TRBV6-4 and TRBJ2-5, with 14 bases identical to TRBD2. The CDR3 has 16 amino acids. Unmatched junction bases numbered 4, after V lost 6 bases and J lost 1 base. Germline V gives CDR1 MRHNA, CDR2 SNTAGT. CDR3 sequence (DNA): TGTGCCAGCAGCCCCGGACTAGCGGGGGGCCAAGAGACCCAGTACTTC. As protein: CASSPGLAGGQETQYF.

V is TRBV20-1 and J is TRBJ1-6; 9 bases match TRBD1. CDR3 length: 15 amino acids. Germline values: CDR1 DFQATT, CDR2 SNEGSKA (reference sequence). J lost 5 bases, V lost 4 bases, and 6 bases had no gene match. CDR3 DNA sequence: TGCAGTGCTAAATTGGACAGGGGCAATAATTCACCCCTCCACTTT. Its protein product is CSAKLDRGNNSPLHF.

This clonotype was detected ten times or more. The CDR3 coding sequence is TGTGCCAGCAGCTTAGTCCCGAGACTGGACTACTACGAGCAGTACTTC. It encodes CASSLVPRLDYYEQYF. The chain is built from TRBV7-2 and TRBJ2-7; possibly TRBD2 for D (6 bases). Per the germline V gene, CDR1 is SGHTA and CDR2 is FQGNSA. The CDR3 runs to 16 residues. Trimming left V 1 base short and J 3 bases short, with 16 bases between.

The CDR3, as DNA: TGTGCCAGCAGTCGGGACAGTTGGGGCTACACCTTC. It is translated as CASSRDSWGYTF. This chain connects TRBV12-3 or TRBV12-4 to TRBJ1-2, with 7 bases identical to TRBD1. CDR3 length: 12 amino acids. V lost 5 bases and J lost 8; bases outside the gene matches: 5.

This clonotype has just a few counts. The genes are TRBV3-1 and TRBJ2-5, with TRBD1 matching 8 bases. The CDR3 consists of 15 residues. After removal of 6 bases from V and 4 bases from J, the junction contained 10 bases not matched to a gene. Germline assignment: CDR1 LGHDT and CDR2 YNNKEL (reference sequence). Here the CDR3 reads CASSPGGADGETQYF. The CDR3 DNA is TGTGCCAGCAGTCCAGGGGGCGCTGACGGAGAGACCCAGTACTTC.

The chain combines TRBV6-5 with TRBJ2-3, with 9 positions matching TRBD2. There are 15 residues in the CDR3. The junction had 10 bases not matched to a gene; V was cut back by 6 bases and J by 6 bases. Germline V gene sequence: CDR1 MNHEY, CDR2 SVGAGI. The CDR3, as DNA: TGTGCCAGCAGCCTGGGACTAGCCCGCTCCGATACGCAGTATTTT. Protein product: CASSLGLARSDTQYF.

With respect to this clonotype: The missing conserved phenylalanine or tryptophan at the end of this CDR3 makes a read error likely. No DNA is shown, since the ends of the CDR3 on it are uncertain; the CDR3 is the one TCRdb lists. V gene TRBV9 combines with J gene TRBJ2-7; the DNA was not used to check the table's D call, TRBD1. The CDR3 length is 17 residues, termini included. Germline V gives CDR1 SGDLS, CDR2 YYNGEE. The CDR3: CASSVFVWPGQDLRAVL.

This chain uses TRBV28 with TRBJ2-1; 10 positions match TRBD2. The closer fit of TRBJ2-7 to the DNA end suggests the J call may be wrong. The germline V gene has CDR1 MDHEN and CDR2 SYDVKM. The CDR3 totals 15 residues. CDR3 in amino acids: CASSLLAGVDNEQYF. CDR3 coding DNA: TGTGCCAGCAGTTTACTAGCGGGAGTTGACAATGAGCAGTACTTC.

A word on this clonotype: The junction differs from germline at one of its ends, possibly a read error. This chain links TRBV7-2 with TRBJ2-2; D is undetermined. The CDR3 sequence is 14 residues long. The V gene's germline CDR1 is SGHTA and CDR2 FQGNSA. CDR3 sequence (DNA): TGTGCCGGCAGCCCAAGTTGGGGCACCGGGGAGCTGTTTTTT. Amino acid sequence: CAGSPSWGTGELFF.

This clonotype was recorded at least ten times. This rearrangement joins TRBV12-3 or TRBV12-4 to TRBJ1-5, with a weak D call TRBD1 (6 bases). Trimming shortened V by 5 bases and J by 4 bases, and 12 bases separated the two germline ends. This CDR3 spans 14 amino acids. CDR3 nucleotide sequence: TGTGCCAGCAGTCAAACAGGGCCGAATCAGCCCCAGCATTTT. The encoded protein is CASSQTGPNQPQHF.

This clonotype was seen more than once but under ten times. The chain carries TRBV7-2 and TRBJ2-1; possible D gene TRBD2, 6 bases. V lost 5 bases to trimming and J lost 7 bases, with 18 bases between them. There are 15 residues in the CDR3. Germline CDR1 and CDR2: SGHTA and FQGNSA. The CDR3: CASSQGLTEGNEQFF. In DNA, the CDR3 is TGTGCCAGCAGCCAGGGACTCACGGAGGGGAATGAGCAGTTCTTC.

This clonotype was found a few times. This chain connects TRBV29-1 to TRBJ2-1; 7 bases are shared with TRBD1. Gene TRBJ2-7 matches the end of the DNA better, so the J call may be wrong. Germline V lookup: CDR1 SQVTM, CDR2 ANQGSEA. The CDR3 totals 15 residues. CDR3 sequence: CSVDPGQTTNNEQYF. The CDR3 nucleotides are TGCAGCGTTGACCCGGGACAGACCACCAACAATGAGCAGTACTTC.

This clonotype has a count of ten or more. The chain combines TRBV28 with TRBJ2-1; possibly TRBD1 for D (6 bases). V gave up 5 bases and J gave up 9 bases, with 29 bases separating them. This CDR3 contains 18 residues. Germline V gene lookup returns CDR1 MDHEN and CDR2 SYDVKM. The CDR3 sequence: CASSPPNFRTANRGEQFF. The DNA for the CDR3 is TGTGCCAGCAGTCCGCCCAACTTTCGGACAGCCAACCGGGGTGAGCAGTTCTTC.

This clonotype has a count of ten or more. J is TRBJ2-5 and V is TRBV18; D remains unclear. The CDR3 consists of 11 residues. The V gene lost 2 bases and the J gene lost 4 bases, with 2 bases spanning the gap. Germline V lookup: CDR1 KGHSH, CDR2 LQKENI. As DNA, the CDR3 is TGTGCCAGCTCACCAGGAGAGACCCAGTACTTC. Encoded protein: CASSPGETQYF.

As for this clonotype: A read error is possible here, since a much larger clone lies one base away. J is TRBJ2-5 and V is TRBV3-1, with D possibly TRBD2 on 5 matching bases. The V gene lost 4 bases and the J gene lost 0 bases, with 9 bases spanning the gap. CDR1 LGHDT and CDR2 YNNKEL come from the germline V gene (reference sequence). This CDR3 has 14 amino acids. CDR3 nucleotide sequence: TGTGCCAGCAGCCCGAGGGCCGACCAAGAGACCCAGTACTTC. Its translation: CASSPRADQETQYF.

The rearrangement joins TRBV28 to TRBJ1-1; weak D call: TRBD1 (5 bases). Per germline, CDR1 MDHEN and CDR2 SYDVKM. Trimming cost V 4 bases and J 1 base, with 10 bases left between them. CDR3 length: 14 amino acids. The CDR3 sequence: CASSSGRRNTEAFF. Here the CDR3 DNA reads TGTGCCAGCAGTTCGGGACGGAGGAACACTGAAGCTTTCTTT.

This chain uses TRBV20-1 with TRBJ1-4; D not certain. The CDR3 sequence is 12 residues long. V dropped 7 bases and J dropped 8 bases, with 14 bases sitting between them. The germline CDR1 and CDR2 sequences are DFQATT and SNEGSKA (reference sequence). The CDR3 DNA reads as TGCAGTGTCCCGGGTATTCGGGAAAAACTGTTTTTT. Amino acid sequence: CSVPGIREKLFF.

The rearrangement links TRBV20-1 to TRBJ2-7; 8 bases agree with TRBD1. The V gene end was trimmed by 5 bases and the J gene end by 5 bases; junction bases not matched to a gene: 8. Germline lookup yields CDR1 DFQATT and CDR2 SNEGSKA (reference sequence). The CDR3 sequence is 13 residues long. This CDR3 is CSASRTGIHEQYF. For the CDR3, the DNA is TGCAGTGCTTCTAGGACAGGGATCCACGAGCAGTACTTC.

The CDR3 spells CASRFRENSPLHF. CDR3 DNA sequence: TGTGCCAGCAGGTTCAGGGAGAATTCACCCCTCCACTTT. This chain links TRBV6-6 with TRBJ1-6; the D gene is possibly TRBD1 (5 bases). Germline lookup yields CDR1 MNHNY and CDR2 SVGAGI (reference sequence). V was clipped by 6 bases and J by 7 bases, with 10 bases between them. The CDR3 is 13 amino acids.

V and J are TRBV4-2 and TRBJ2-3; D unresolved. Germline V gives CDR1 LGHNA, CDR2 YNFKEQ. This CDR3 has 17 residues. V lost 5 bases and J lost 1, with 19 bases in between. The CDR3 loop is CASSERSSGWGTDTQYF. The CDR3 DNA is TGTGCCAGCAGCGAAAGGTCCTCCGGGTGGGGCACAGATACGCAGTATTTT.

This sequence joins TRBV5-1 and TRBJ1-6; D gene ambiguous. In germline, CDR1 is SGHRS, CDR2 YFSETQ. This CDR3 is built from 15 residues. V lost 1 base and J 5 bases, leaving 10 bases between the germline ends. Here the CDR3 reads CASSLTAGDNSPLHF. DNA for the CDR3: TGCGCCAGCAGCTTGACAGCCGGAGATAATTCACCCCTCCACTTT.

The V call is TRBV2, the J call TRBJ1-2, with 8 bases aligning to TRBD1. Per the germline V gene, CDR1 is SNHLY and CDR2 is FYNNEI. This CDR3 spans 15 amino acids. V shed 8 bases, J shed 0 bases, and the junction held 8 bases outside the gene matches. CDR3 amino acids: CASASPQGANYGYTF. The DNA of the CDR3 is TGTGCCAGCGCCAGTCCACAGGGGGCTAACTATGGCTACACCTTC.

CDR3 protein: CASSVGLAGATGELFF. Written as DNA, the CDR3 is TGTGCCAGCAGTGTGGGACTAGCGGGGGCGACCGGGGAGCTGTTTTTT. The V gene is TRBV2, the J gene TRBJ2-2, with 14 nucleotides matching TRBD2. The trim removed 4 bases at V and 5 bases at J, leaving 3 bases unmatched. This CDR3 contains 16 residues. Germline V CDR1 and CDR2: SNHLY, FYNNEI.

The DNA of the CDR3 is TGCAGTGCTAATTTAGGCCTACTTAGCACAGATACGCAGTATTTT. Its protein is CSANLGLLSTDTQYF. The chain joins TRBV20-1 to TRBJ2-3, with D unclear. Germline CDR1 and CDR2: DFQATT and SNEGSKA (reference sequence). With 4 bases removed from V and 0 bases from J, the gap between germline ends came to 14 bases. The CDR3 runs 15 residues.